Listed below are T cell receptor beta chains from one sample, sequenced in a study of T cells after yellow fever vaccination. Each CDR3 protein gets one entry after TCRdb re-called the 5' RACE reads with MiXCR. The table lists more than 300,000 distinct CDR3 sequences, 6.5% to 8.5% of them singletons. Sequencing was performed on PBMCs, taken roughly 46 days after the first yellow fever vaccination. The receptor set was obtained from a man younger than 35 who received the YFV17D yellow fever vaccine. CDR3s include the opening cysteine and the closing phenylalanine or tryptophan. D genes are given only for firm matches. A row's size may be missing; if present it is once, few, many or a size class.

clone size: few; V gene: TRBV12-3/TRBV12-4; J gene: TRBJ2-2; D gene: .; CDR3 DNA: TGTGCCAGCAGTCCCCTTTTGTCCGGGGAGCTGTTTTTT; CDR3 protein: CASSPLLSGELFF
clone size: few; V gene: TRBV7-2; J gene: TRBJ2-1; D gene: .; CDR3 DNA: TGTGCCAGCAGCTTAGCGTTCCAGGTCAATGAGCAGTTCTTC; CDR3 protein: CASSLAFQVNEQFF
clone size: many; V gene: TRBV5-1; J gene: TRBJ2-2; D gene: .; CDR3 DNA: TGCGCCAGCAGCGGTGAGGTTTACACCGGGGAGCTGTTTTTT; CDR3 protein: CASSGEVYTGELFF
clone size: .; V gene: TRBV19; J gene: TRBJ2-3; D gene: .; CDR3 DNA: TGTGCCAGTAGTATTCTCAGGGGTGGACTATTCTTT; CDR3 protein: CASSILRGGLFF
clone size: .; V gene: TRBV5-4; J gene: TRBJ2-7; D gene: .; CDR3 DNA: TGTGCCAGCAAAACCCAGGGCCTTACGAACGAGCAGTACTTC; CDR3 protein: CASKTQGLTNEQYF
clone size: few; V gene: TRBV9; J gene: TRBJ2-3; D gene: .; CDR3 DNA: TGTGCCAGCAGCGTCAGGGATAGCACAGATACGCAGTATTTT; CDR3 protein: CASSVRDSTDTQYF
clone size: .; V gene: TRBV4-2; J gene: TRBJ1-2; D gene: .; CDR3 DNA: TGTGCCAGCAGCCAAGATGGGGGGGCGCGACGTGGCTACACCTTC; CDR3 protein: CASSQDGGARRGYTF
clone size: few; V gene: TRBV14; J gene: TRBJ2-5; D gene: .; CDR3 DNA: TGTGCCAGCAGCCAAGATAATGGTAGGGGCCGAGGGGAGACCCAGTACTTC; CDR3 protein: CASSQDNGRGRGETQYF
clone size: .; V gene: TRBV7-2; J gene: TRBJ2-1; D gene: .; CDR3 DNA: TGTGCCAGCAGCTTCTGGGCACTTCGGGGTCTGAACAATGAGCAGTTCTTC; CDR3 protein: CASSFWALRGLNNEQFF
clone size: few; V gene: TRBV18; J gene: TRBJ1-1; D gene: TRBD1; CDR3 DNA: TGTGCCAGCTCACCGACAGGGGACACTGAAGCTTTCTTT; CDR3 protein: CASSPTGDTEAFF
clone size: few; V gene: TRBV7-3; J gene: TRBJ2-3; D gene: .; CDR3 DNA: TGTGCCAGCAGCTTCCAGGGAGGTCTTGAGTATACGCAGTATTTT; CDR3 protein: CASSFQGGLEYTQYF
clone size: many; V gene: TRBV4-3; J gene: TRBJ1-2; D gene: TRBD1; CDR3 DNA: TGCGCCAGCAGCCAGGAGACTGGGACAGCCTATGGCTACACCTTC; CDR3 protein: CASSQETGTAYGYTF
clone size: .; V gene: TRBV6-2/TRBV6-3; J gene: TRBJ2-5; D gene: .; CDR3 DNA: TGTGCCAGCAGGGACCCGGGCGTCCAAGAGACCCAGTACTTC; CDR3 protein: CASRDPGVQETQYF
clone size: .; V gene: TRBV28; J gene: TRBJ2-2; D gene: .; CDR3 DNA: TGTGCCAGCAGTCCCTTTGGCATCACCGGGGAGCTGTTTTTT; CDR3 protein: CASSPFGITGELFF
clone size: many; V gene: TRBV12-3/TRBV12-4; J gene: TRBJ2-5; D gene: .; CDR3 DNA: TGTGCCAGCAGCCGACTGGGCGAAGAGACCCAGTACTTC; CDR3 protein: CASSRLGEETQYF
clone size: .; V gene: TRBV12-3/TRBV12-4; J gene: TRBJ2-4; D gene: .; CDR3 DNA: TGTGCCAGCAGTTTGGGGGGGGCCGCTGAGTACTTC; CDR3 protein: CASSLGGAAEYF